Following are 13 T cell receptor beta chains from one sample sequenced in a study of blood T cells in healthy people across ages (dated by TCRdb to the mid-2010s). Receptor libraries were prepared by 5' RACE. The instrument given in TCRdb is Illumina HiSeq 2500. A second roughly 6 to 11 cycle PCR used a sample-barcoded 5' primer and a J-beta primer mix. Starting from the raw public reads, TCRdb applied fastp trimming at Q25, assembled clones with MiXCR and retained in-frame beta chains. Under each unique CDR3 protein, matching rows form one entry showing the most common genes and DNA. For this sample there are about 1.7 million distinct CDR3 sequences; about 28% appear just once. The ten largest account for roughly 8% of the sample. Sequenced sample: blood. These receptors were taken from a woman in her thirties in good health.

V is TRBV12-3 or TRBV12-4 and J is TRBJ2-1, with a tentative D call TRBD2 (6 bases). The CDR3 length is 14 residues. Trimming removed 7 bases from V and 1 base from J, with 11 bases in between. The CDR3 reads CASTPSVSYNEQFF. CDR3 nucleotides: TGTGCCAGCACCCCTAGCGTATCCTACAATGAGCAGTTCTTC.

The chain joins TRBV7-2 to TRBJ1-1, with D perhaps matching TRBD1 (6 bases). Germline V lookup: CDR1 SGHTA, CDR2 FQGNSA. Trimming pared 6 bases from V and 3 bases from J, leaving 11 bases between. The CDR3 runs to 13 residues. CDR3 loop: CASSRQVDTEAFF. For the CDR3, the DNA is TGTGCCAGCAGTCGACAGGTAGACACTGAAGCTTTCTTT. Full variable domain (rest looked up from reference TRBV7-2 and TRBJ1-1): GAGVSQSPSNKVTEKGKDVELRCDPISGHTALYWYRQSLGQGLEFLIYFQGNSAPDKSGLPSDRFSAERTGGSVSTLTIQRTQQEDSAVYLCASSRQVDTEAFFGQGTRLTVV.

This clonotype was seen many times. The chain has TRBV5-1 and TRBJ1-2, with 8 bases identical to TRBD1. The trim removed 7 bases at V and 1 base at J, leaving 3 bases unmatched. CDR3 size: 13 residues. Germline V lookup: CDR1 SGHRS, CDR2 YFSETQ. Here the CDR3 reads CASRTGNNYGYTF. For the CDR3, the DNA is TGCGCCAGCCGGACAGGGAATAACTATGGCTACACCTTC.

There are a few counts of this clonotype. J is TRBJ1-1 and V is TRBV27; a weak D match, TRBD1 (5 bases). Trimming left V 6 bases short and J 1 base short, with 21 bases between. CDR3 size: 17 residues. Germline V gene lookup returns CDR1 MNHEY and CDR2 SMNVEV (reference sequence). This CDR3 reads CASSRRSRQKTNTEAFF. The CDR3 DNA reads TGTGCCAGCAGCCGAAGGTCGCGACAGAAAACGAACACTGAAGCTTTCTTT.

Remarks on this clonotype: One end of the junction fails to match germline, which may point to a read error. The chain couples TRBV5-1 to TRBJ2-7, with TRBD1 matching 7 bases. Germline values: CDR1 SGHRS, CDR2 YFSETQ. The CDR3 loop spans 15 amino acids. The CDR3 DNA follows: TGCGCCAGCAGCTTGGTGACAGGGAGCTCCTACGTGCAGTACTTC. Protein product: CASSLVTGSSYVQYF.

The J gene is TRBJ1-1, the V gene TRBV6-6, with TRBD1 matching over 7 bases. The trim removed 6 bases at V and 7 bases at J, leaving 5 bases unmatched. The CDR3 is made up of 12 amino acids. CDR1 is MNHNY, CDR2 SVGAGI, per germline (reference sequence). The CDR3 DNA reads TGTGCCAGCAGAGACAGGGCCAGTGAAGCTTTCTTT. It specifies CASRDRASEAFF.

The CDR3 loop reads CASSESGSAGNTIYF. The CDR3 nucleotides read TGTGCCAGCAGTGAATCGGGAAGCGCTGGAAACACCATATATTTT. The chain uses TRBV25-1 and TRBJ1-3; unclear D gene. This CDR3 is 15 amino acids long. The germline gives CDR1 MGHDK, CDR2 SYGVNS. Trimming took 1 base from V and 2 from J, leaving 9 bases between them.

At least ten counts were recorded for this clonotype. The gene calls are TRBV10-3 and TRBJ2-5; 10 bases line up with TRBD2. V lost 4 bases and J lost 4; bases outside the gene matches: 6. Germline V gives CDR1 ENHRY, CDR2 SYGVKD. The CDR3 totals 15 residues. In nucleotides, the CDR3 is TGTGCCATCAGTGTTGGGTCTAGCGGGGGAGAGACCCAGTACTTC. Protein: CAISVGSSGGETQYF.

The table lists this clonotype with a few counts. The V gene is TRBV3-1, the J gene TRBJ1-5; D is uncertain. The CDR3 is 12 residues long. CDR1 is LGHDT and CDR2 is YNNKEL in the germline V gene (reference sequence). V was pared by 6 bases and J by 6 bases, with 9 bases between. The CDR3 is CASRLVGQPQHF. In DNA, the CDR3 is TGTGCCAGCAGGCTTGTTGGTCAGCCCCAGCATTTT.

The rearrangement links TRBV9 to TRBJ2-4; 8 bases fit TRBD2. With the DNA end fitting TRBJ2-5 better, the J assignment may be wrong. This CDR3 has 16 residues. The V gene's germline CDR1 is SGDLS and CDR2 YYNGEE. The CDR3 nucleotides are TGTGCCAGCAGCGAGGCCAGCGGGGGAGGTCGGGAGACCCAGTACTTC. This encodes CASSEASGGGRETQYF.

Details on this clonotype: A much larger clonotype is one base distant, so this may be a read error. V and J are TRBV12-3 or TRBV12-4 and TRBJ1-2; D is perhaps TRBD1 (6 bases). The CDR3 extends over 14 amino acids. The CDR3 region has the DNA TGTGCCAGCAGTCCTCCGGGGGGCAACTATGGCCACACCTTC. Protein: CASSPPGGNYGHTF.

For this clonotype: A clone one base away is much larger, so this may be a read error. The J gene is TRBJ2-5, the V gene TRBV10-2, with TRBD1 matching over 8 bases. With 4 bases clipped from V and 5 bases from J, the junction kept 6 bases outside the gene matches. There are 14 residues in the CDR3. Germline V CDR1 and CDR2: WSHSY, SAAADI. CDR3 loop: CASSGSGGGETQYF. The CDR3 DNA reads TGCGCCAGCAGTGGTTCAGGGGGCGGGGAGACCCAGTACTTC.

This clonotype was detected only a few times. The V gene is TRBV12-5, the J gene TRBJ1-6; D possibly corresponds to TRBD1 (6 bases). CDR1 is LGHNT and CDR2 is FRNRAP in the germline V gene. The V and J ends lost 7 bases and 7 bases respectively, with 11 bases between them. CDR3 length: 13 residues. CDR3 bases: TGTGCTAGTGCTAGGACAGACAATTCACCCCTCCACTTT. Translated: CASARTDNSPLHF.